These 20 T cell receptor beta chains share one sample of origin, sequenced in a study of cytomegalovirus exposure and HLA in healthy donors (dated by TCRdb to about 2017). Libraries were prepared through the immunoSEQ multiplex PCR assay. For the multiplex PCR, a mixture combining 60 forward primers for TCR Vbeta segments and 13 reverse primers for TCR Jbeta segments was used. Here the immuneACCESS table is served through TCRdb, limited to in-frame sequences with V and J called. Missing clones are a known gap in these copies; in checked studies unresolved V genes cover under half, and the rest lacks a known reason. The sample profile shows 150,000 to 200,000 clones; 60% to 80% of them were found once. The ten largest account for 4% to 5.5% of the sample. Sequenced: PBMCs. These receptor sequences come from a male donor in good health and CMV-seronegative.

The chain carries TRBV5-8 and TRBJ2-1, with 10 positions matching TRBD2. V was pared by 1 base and J by 2 bases, with 6 bases of the junction left unmatched. Germline V gene data show CDR1 as SGHTS and CDR2 as YDEGEE. The CDR3 runs to 17 residues. The CDR3: CASSLWASGSTYNEQFF. The CDR3 nucleotides are TGTGCCAGCAGCTTGTGGGCTAGCGGGAGTACCTACAATGAGCAGTTCTTC.

The rearrangement uses TRBV5-4 and TRBJ2-3; tentatively, D is TRBD2 (6 bases). V gave up 2 bases and J gave up 3 bases, with 10 bases separating them. The CDR3 length is 14 residues. CDR1 and CDR2 (germline): SGHNT, YYREEE (reference sequence). This CDR3 is CASSFIRGTDTQYF. DNA for the CDR3: TGTGCCAGCAGCTTTATTCGGGGGACAGATACGCAGTATTTT.

V usage is TRBV7-8 and J usage is TRBJ1-1, with TRBD1 as a possible D gene (5 bases). V was pared by 5 bases and J by 5 bases, with 9 bases between. The CDR3 totals 12 residues. Per the germline V gene, CDR1 is SGHVS and CDR2 is FQNEAQ. CDR3 coding DNA: TGTGCCAGCAGCCCCGGGGGGACTGAAGCTTTCTTT. Its translation is CASSPGGTEAFF.

This clone appeared a single time. The V call is TRBV5-1, the J call TRBJ2-1; 9 nucleotides align to TRBD2. Looked up from germline, CDR1 is SGHRS and CDR2 is YFSETQ. J was trimmed by 1 base and V by 6 bases; bases with no gene match: 5. This CDR3 has 15 amino acids. The CDR3 reads CASTTSGGSYNEQFF. CDR3 DNA sequence: TGCGCCAGCACGACTAGCGGAGGTTCCTACAATGAGCAGTTCTTC.

This clone was detected only a few times. The CDR3 here is CASSSAVATGNTIYF. CDR3 sequence (DNA): TGTGCCAGCAGCTCCGCCGTGGCAACTGGAAACACCATATATTTT. The chain uses TRBV7-9 and TRBJ1-3; no clear D. Trimming left V 4 bases short and J 2 bases short, with 12 bases between. Germline loops: CDR1 SEHNR, CDR2 FQNEAQ (reference sequence). The CDR3 spans 15 residues.

J is TRBJ2-5 and V is TRBV6-5; tentative D call: TRBD2 (5 bases). Trimming stripped 2 bases from V and 4 bases from J, with 11 bases between. The CDR3 is made up of 14 amino acids. Per the germline V gene, CDR1 is MNHEY and CDR2 is SVGAGI. CDR3 DNA sequence: TGTGCCAGCAGTTACATCTGGACTGCAGAGACCCAGTACTTC. Amino acids: CASSYIWTAETQYF.

Only a few counts were recorded for this clone. The chain employs TRBV19 and TRBJ1-4; 9 bases are shared with TRBD1. This CDR3 has 15 amino acids. Unmatched junction bases numbered 10, after V lost 5 bases and J lost 9 bases. Germline CDR1 LNHDA, CDR2 SQIVND (reference sequence). The CDR3 loop reads CASSAPETGGQKLFF. CDR3 sequence (DNA): TGTGCCAGTAGTGCTCCCGAGACAGGGGGGCAAAAACTGTTTTTT.

In this sample, this clone turned up a few times. This sequence joins TRBV7-3 and TRBJ1-1, with D hard to call. The CDR3 is 13 residues long. Trimming shortened V by 3 bases and J by 5 bases, and 10 bases separated the two germline ends. Per the germline V gene, CDR1 is SGHTA and CDR2 is FQGTGA. The CDR3 is CASSFGQRTEAFF. Here the CDR3 DNA reads TGTGCCAGCAGCTTCGGTCAGAGGACTGAAGCTTTCTTT.

This sequence joins TRBV5-1 and TRBJ1-5; weak D call: TRBD1 (5 bases). V dropped 1 base and J dropped 7 bases, with 12 bases sitting between them. The germline CDR1 and CDR2 sequences are SGHRS and YFSETQ. This CDR3 contains 14 residues. The CDR3 DNA follows: TGCGCCAGCAGCTTGCAGGGAGGAGGGCAGCCCCAGCATTTT. Translated: CASSLQGGGQPQHF. Supplemented by reference TRBV5-1 and TRBJ1-5, the full variable domain reads KAGVTQTPRYLIKTRGQQVTLSCSPISGHRSVSWYQQTPGQGLQFLFEYFSETQRNKGNFPGRFSGRQFSNSRSEMNVSTLELGDSALYLCASSLQGGGQPQHFGDGTRLSIL.

This chain joins TRBV28 and TRBJ1-4; no definite D call. Germline values: CDR1 MDHEN, CDR2 SYDVKM. Trimming took 0 bases from V and 3 from J, leaving 14 bases between them. This CDR3 spans 17 amino acids. The CDR3 DNA follows: TGTGCCAGCAGTTTATGGGGCCTCACTGGGTCTAATGAAAAACTGTTTTTT. Translation gives CASSLWGLTGSNEKLFF.

This sequence joins TRBV5-1 and TRBJ2-2, with a possible D match to TRBD2 (6 bases). The germline gives CDR1 SGHRS, CDR2 YFSETQ. The V end lost 8 bases, the J end lost 1 base, and 12 bases lay between the germline ends. This CDR3 is 14 amino acids long. The CDR3 region has the DNA TGCGCCAGTACCGGGACTCTGAACACCGGGGAGCTGTTTTTT. Translation gives CASTGTLNTGELFF.

In nucleotides, the CDR3 is TGCGCCAGCAGCCGAGAAGAGGGGGCGGACTATGGCTACACCTTC. Translated, it gives CASSREEGADYGYTF. The chain carries TRBV4-1 and TRBJ1-2, with TRBD1 matching 7 bases. Germline-derived CDR1 and CDR2 are MGHRA and YSYEKL. The CDR3 loop spans 15 amino acids. With 4 bases clipped from V and 3 bases from J, the junction kept 8 bases outside the gene matches.

This clone has only a few counts. The V call is TRBV10-2, the J call TRBJ2-1; D remains unclear. Trimming pared 8 bases from V and 2 bases from J, leaving 22 bases between. The CDR3 consists of 17 residues. The germline V gene encodes CDR1 WSHSY and CDR2 SAAADI. CDR3 loop: CASVPVTIGGTYNEQFF. The CDR3 DNA reads TGCGCCAGCGTCCCTGTTACGATAGGCGGTACCTACAATGAGCAGTTCTTC.

The rearrangement joins TRBV25-1 to TRBJ1-2; 7 nucleotides agree with TRBD1. This CDR3 has 15 residues. Germline V gene sequence: CDR1 MGHDK, CDR2 SYGVNS. V dropped 4 bases and J dropped 8; count of bases not matched to a gene: 13. The CDR3 protein is CASSAYRGPSEGYTF. The DNA of the CDR3 is TGTGCCAGCAGTGCATACAGGGGCCCCTCCGAGGGCTACACCTTC.

This chain uses TRBV10-3 with TRBJ1-2; 11 nucleotides line up with TRBD1. This CDR3 contains 14 residues. Per the germline V gene, CDR1 is ENHRY and CDR2 is SYGVKD. V gave up 6 bases and J gave up 1 base; unmatched junction bases: 1. The DNA of the CDR3 is TGTGCCATCAGAGGGACAGGGGGTAACTATGGCTACACCTTC. Translating gives CAIRGTGGNYGYTF.

This clone showed up just a few times. The DNA is omitted, as the CDR3 cannot be located on it reliably, and the CDR3 follows TCRdb's listing. J is TRBJ2-7 and V is TRBV21-1; TRBD1 reflects the table's D call only, with no check against the DNA. TRBV21-1 is annotated as a pseudogene. The CDR3 is 16 residues long, ends included. CDR3 in amino acids: CASSKVGQGAEDEQYF.

The chain uses TRBV19 and TRBJ1-4; 10 bases agree with TRBD1. Germline V lookup: CDR1 LNHDA, CDR2 SQIVND (reference sequence). The CDR3 extends over 15 amino acids. The trim removed 5 bases at V and 5 bases at J, leaving 5 bases unmatched. CDR3 DNA sequence: TGTGCCAGTAGTGACCAGGGACAGGGGAATGAAAAACTGTTTTTT. This codes for CASSDQGQGNEKLFF.

CDR3 DNA: TGTGCCAGCAGCTTAGATTCGACAGGGGCTGAAAAACTGTTTTTT. Its protein product is CASSLDSTGAEKLFF. The gene calls are TRBV7-9 and TRBJ1-4; 8 positions agree with TRBD1. The CDR3 has 15 amino acids. Germline CDR1 SEHNR, CDR2 FQNEAQ (reference sequence). After removal of 1 base from V and 7 bases from J, the junction contained 5 bases not matched to a gene.

The chain employs TRBV9 and TRBJ1-1; 8 bases are shared with TRBD1. Per the germline V gene, CDR1 is SGDLS and CDR2 is YYNGEE. V dropped 4 bases and J dropped 13; count of bases not matched to a gene: 12. The CDR3 loop spans 13 amino acids. The CDR3 DNA reads TGTGCCAGCAGCCCACAGACAGGGGAGGCGGGTTTCTTT. Translating gives CASSPQTGEAGFF.

For the CDR3, the DNA is TGCACCAGCAGCCAAGAGCCCAGGGAATCCTACAATGAGCAGTTCTTC. As protein: CTSSQEPRESYNEQFF. V is TRBV1 and J is TRBJ2-1; the D call in the table, TRBD1, was not verified against the DNA. TRBV1 is a pseudogene locus. CDR3 length equals 16 residues.